This T cell receptor (beta chain) was captured in a study of blood T cells in healthy people across ages. At least 5 micrograms of total RNA were extracted per sample. Together with a sample-barcoded 5' primer, a J-beta primer mix was included in a second PCR lasting about 7 to 11 cycles. Unique molecular identifiers of 12 random nucleotides labeled each cDNA. Via MiXCR, TCRdb re-called the 5' RACE reads, giving one row per CDR3 protein. The repertoire includes some 900,000 distinct CDR3 sequences, more than 25% of them detected once, and roughly 17% sits in the top ten. The germline CDR1 and CDR2 sequences are SGHTA and FQGNSA. This CDR3 is built from 16 residues. Trimming removed 3 bases at V and 3 bases at J, with 16 bases between. Details on this clonotype: Its specificity is not known.

Broader study findings: Unsorted PBMCs ruled out conclusive naive versus antigen-experienced comparison. Diversity was higher, and naive CD4+ cells more numerous, in long-lived donors than in aged donors.

The chain is built from TRBV7-2 and TRBJ2-3; maybe TRBD2 (6 bases). The receptor comes from a woman older than 75 in good health. Sequenced input: blood. DNA for the CDR3: TGTGCCAGCAGCTTGGGGGGTGGGAGCCTTACAGATACGCAGTATTTT. Residues: CASSLGGGSLTDTQYF.